The 30 T cell receptor beta chains below come from one sample, sequenced in a study of blood T cell repertoires in COVID-19. TCRdb's table, derived via immunoSEQ multiplex PCR, lists solely in-frame clones and lacks some. Among roughly 200,000 clones listed, 75% to 90% were seen once. The material sequenced was peripheral blood. Receptor source: a man aged 40-50 years with acute or convalescent COVID-19.

Turning to this clone: Sequence at one end of the junction differs from germline and may be a read error. The CDR3 loop is CATSFQGTYEQYF. CDR3 sequence (DNA): TGTGCCACCAGCTTCCAGGGAACCTACGAGCAGTACTTC. This rearrangement joins TRBV7-2 to TRBJ2-7; D may be TRBD1 (5 bases). The germline V gene has CDR1 SGHTA and CDR2 FQGNSA. The CDR3 is 13 residues long.

The J gene is TRBJ2-7, the V gene TRBV7-9; 14 bases line up with TRBD2. With 3 bases clipped from V and 0 bases from J, the junction kept 7 bases outside the gene matches. CDR1 and CDR2 from the germline V gene are SEHNR and FQNEAQ (reference sequence). This CDR3 spans 18 amino acids. The CDR3 DNA follows: TGTGCCAGCAGCTTGGACATGGGACTAGCGGGGGACTCCTACGAGCAGTACTTC. Translation gives CASSLDMGLAGDSYEQYF.

This chain links TRBV18 with TRBJ2-5, with a possible D match to TRBD1 (6 bases). Deletions cut 3 bases from V and 0 bases from J, with 11 bases between. Germline CDR1 reads KGHSH; CDR2 reads LQKENI. The CDR3 sequence is 15 residues long. The CDR3 DNA sequence: TGTGCCAGCTCACCCCCCCAGGGGTACCAAGAGACCCAGTACTTC. Translated: CASSPPQGYQETQYF.

This chain connects TRBV5-4 to TRBJ2-5; 9 bases fit TRBD2. V shed 5 bases and J 4 bases; nucleotides not matched to a gene: 12. Germline values: CDR1 SGHNT, CDR2 YYREEE (reference sequence). The length of the CDR3 is 16 residues. The CDR3, as DNA: TGTGCCAGCAGTACGAAGCGGGGGGCTACCTTAGAGACCCAGTACTTC. Translation: CASSTKRGATLETQYF. The full variable domain, with the rest looked up from reference TRBV5-4 and TRBJ2-5, is ETGVTQSPTHLIKTRGQQVTLRCSSQSGHNTVSWYQQALGQGPQFIFQYYREEENGRGNFPPRFSGLQFPNYSSELNVNALELDDSALYLCASSTKRGATLETQYFGPGTRLLVL.

CDR3 residues: CASSSWSRGRDSPLHF. DNA for the CDR3: TGTGCCAGCAGCTCCTGGAGCAGGGGCAGGGATTCACCCCTCCACTTT. J is TRBJ1-6 and V is TRBV5-4; weak D call: TRBD1 (6 bases). CDR1 is SGHNT and CDR2 is YYREEE in the germline V gene (reference sequence). The CDR3 has 16 amino acids. Trimming shortened V by 3 bases and J by 8 bases, and 18 bases separated the two germline ends.

CDR3 DNA sequence: TGTGCCAGCAAAATGCGGGGATCGGAAAGCTACGAGCAGTACTTC. It translates to CASKMRGSESYEQYF. V gene TRBV28 combines with J gene TRBJ2-7; tentative D call: TRBD2 (6 bases). CDR1 and CDR2 (germline): MDHEN, SYDVKM. V lost 7 bases to trimming and J lost 3 bases, with 19 bases between them. CDR3 size: 15 residues.

This chain joins TRBV7-3 and TRBJ2-3, with 10 bases matching TRBD1. V dropped 7 bases and J dropped 3; count of bases not matched to a gene: 4. The CDR3 extends over 14 amino acids. Per germline, CDR1 SGHTA and CDR2 FQGTGA. The CDR3: CASTPGQGTDTQYF. In DNA, the CDR3 is TGTGCCAGCACTCCGGGACAGGGGACAGATACGCAGTATTTT.

The chain recombines TRBV7-9 with TRBJ2-7; 14 nucleotides line up with TRBD2. The CDR3 consists of 16 residues. V lost 5 bases and J lost 1; bases outside the gene matches: 4. Germline CDR1 is SEHNR and CDR2 is FQNEAQ (reference sequence). As DNA, the CDR3 is TGTGCCAGCAGCCTACGGACTAGCGGGGGGTCCTACGAGCAGTACTTC. Translated: CASSLRTSGGSYEQYF.

V gene TRBV28 combines with J gene TRBJ1-1, with D hard to call. Trimming shortened V by 5 bases and J by 0 bases, and 10 bases separated the two germline ends. Germline CDR1 MDHEN, CDR2 SYDVKM. This CDR3 comprises 14 residues. The CDR3: CASSITQMNTEAFF. In DNA, the CDR3 is TGTGCCAGCAGTATAACACAGATGAACACTGAAGCTTTCTTT.

The count of this clone is one. The rearrangement uses TRBV24-1 and TRBJ2-1; no clear D. Germline-derived CDR1 and CDR2 are KGHDR and SFDVKD. V was pared by 9 bases and J by 7 bases, with 9 bases between. This CDR3 spans 11 amino acids. Here the CDR3 DNA reads TGTGCCACCGGCCGCCAGAATGAGCAGTTCTTC. Its protein is CATGRQNEQFF.

V usage is TRBV10-3 and J usage is TRBJ1-1; D is uncertain. CDR1 is ENHRY and CDR2 is SYGVKD in the germline V gene. V dropped 10 bases and J dropped 3 bases, with 9 bases sitting between them. CDR3 length: 11 residues. The CDR3 bases are TGTGCCACCTCGTATTACACTGAAGCTTTCTTT. As protein: CATSYYTEAFF.

This chain uses TRBV3-1 (or the pseudogene TRBV3-2) with TRBJ2-3, with D perhaps TRBD2 (5 bases). Germline-derived CDR1 and CDR2 are LGHDT and YNNKEL (reference sequence). The V gene lost 0 bases and the J gene lost 3 bases, with 25 bases spanning the gap. CDR3 length: 20 amino acids. CDR3 sequence (DNA): TGTGCCAGCAGCCAAGACTTTCACTCGGGTGGTGGACGGAGGACAGATACGCAGTATTTT. Protein: CASSQDFHSGGGRRTDTQYF.

The chain combines TRBV7-9 with TRBJ1-2; 7 nucleotides line up with TRBD1. CDR3 length: 12 residues. Germline trimming cut 4 bases from V and 7 bases from J; bases unmatched to any gene: 3. The germline gives CDR1 SEHNR, CDR2 FQNEAQ (reference sequence). The CDR3 DNA sequence: TGTGCCAGCAGCTCAGACAGGGCTGGCTACACCTTC. Translation: CASSSDRAGYTF.

This chain links TRBV18 with TRBJ1-1, with D hard to call. The length of the CDR3 is 15 residues. Trimming left V 1 base short and J 1 base short, with 10 bases between. CDR1 and CDR2 from the germline V gene are KGHSH and LQKENI. The CDR3 protein is CASSPLLQRNTEAFF. The DNA of the CDR3 is TGTGCCAGCTCACCACTCTTGCAGCGGAACACTGAAGCTTTCTTT.

This clone was picked up one time. This chain joins TRBV11-3 and TRBJ2-7; possible D gene TRBD2, 5 bases. Looked up from germline, CDR1 is SGHNT and CDR2 is YENEEA. Trimming removed 7 bases at V and 2 bases at J, with 21 bases between. This CDR3 is built from 16 residues. The CDR3 loop is CASTRGTIVNPYEQYF. The CDR3 DNA follows: TGTGCCAGCACCCGGGGTACTATCGTGAACCCCTACGAGCAGTACTTC.

The chain recombines TRBV7-8 with TRBJ2-7; D unclear. The CDR3 has 14 residues. Trimming cost V 1 base and J 2 bases, with 9 bases left between them. CDR1 is SGHVS, CDR2 FQNEAQ, per germline. CDR3 protein: CASSLVGSTYEQYF. The CDR3 bases are TGTGCCAGCAGCTTAGTGGGCAGTACCTACGAGCAGTACTTC.

The chain uses TRBV6-5 and TRBJ1-2; 8 positions agree with TRBD1. The trim removed 4 bases at V and 2 bases at J, leaving 3 bases unmatched. Germline V gene data show CDR1 as MNHEY and CDR2 as SVGAGI. The CDR3 has 14 amino acids. CDR3 coding DNA: TGTGCCAGCAGTTCGGGACAGGCGAACTATGGCTACACCTTC. Translation: CASSSGQANYGYTF.

This clone has more than one count but fewer than ten. The chain couples TRBV19 to TRBJ2-7; D not resolved. V lost 3 bases and J lost 6, with 15 bases in between. This CDR3 has 14 amino acids. Germline V gene data show CDR1 as LNHDA and CDR2 as SQIVND (reference sequence). The CDR3 DNA reads TGTGCCAGTAGTATTTCCCCGGGTGGCCGCGAGCAGTACTTC. Translation gives CASSISPGGREQYF.

This clone has just one count. The V call is TRBV5-1, the J call TRBJ1-2, with D maybe TRBD1 (5 bases). V gave up 1 base and J gave up 12 bases, with 13 bases separating them. This CDR3 has 12 residues. CDR1 is SGHRS, CDR2 YFSETQ, per germline. The CDR3 here is CASSLFEGEDTF. The DNA of the CDR3 is TGCGCCAGCAGCTTGTTTGAAGGGGAGGACACCTTC.

The V call is TRBV4-3, the J call TRBJ2-5, with D possibly TRBD2 on 6 matching bases. The CDR3 is made up of 13 amino acids. Germline CDR1 reads LGHNA; CDR2 reads YSLEER. V was shortened by 4 bases and J by 5 bases, with 11 bases between the two germline ends. The CDR3 sequence is CASSPSEGETQYF. The CDR3 coding sequence is TGCGCCAGCAGCCCCTCGGAGGGGGAGACCCAGTACTTC.

This clone was seen once. The chain uses TRBV2 and TRBJ1-5; no firm D call. This CDR3 spans 15 amino acids. Germline V gene sequence: CDR1 SNHLY, CDR2 FYNNEI. V lost 3 bases and J lost 4, with 13 bases in between. This CDR3 reads CASSDGHRQNQPQHF. CDR3 DNA sequence: TGTGCCAGCAGTGACGGTCACAGACAAAATCAGCCCCAGCATTTT.

The V call is TRBV5-4, the J call TRBJ1-1; D is unresolved. Deletions cut 4 bases from V and 0 bases from J, with 19 bases between. CDR3 size: 17 residues. CDR1 and CDR2 (germline): SGHNT, YYREEE (reference sequence). The CDR3 spells CASSLRASFTMNTEAFF. The CDR3 region has the DNA TGTGCCAGCAGCCTGAGGGCGAGCTTTACCATGAACACTGAAGCTTTCTTT.

The chain couples TRBV18 to TRBJ2-7; D gene unclear. The CDR3 has 14 residues. V dropped 0 bases and J dropped 2 bases, with 8 bases sitting between them. Germline V lookup: CDR1 KGHSH, CDR2 LQKENI. For the CDR3, the DNA is TGTGCCAGCTCACCACCGTCCCTTCCCTACGAGCAGTACTTC. Encoded protein: CASSPPSLPYEQYF.

The chain is built from TRBV7-3 and TRBJ2-2, with 10 bases matching TRBD1. The CDR3 consists of 20 residues. V trimming: 4 bases; J trimming: 3 bases; junction bases outside the gene matches: 17. Germline CDR1 reads SGHTA; CDR2 reads FQGTGA. The CDR3 here is CASSSLWRAGQGRDTGELFF. The CDR3 DNA sequence: TGTGCCAGCAGCTCGCTATGGCGTGCGGGACAGGGGCGTGACACCGGGGAGCTGTTTTTT.

The V and J genes are TRBV6-5 and TRBJ2-7; no definite D call. The CDR3 covers 12 residues. The germline V gene has CDR1 MNHEY and CDR2 SVGAGI. The V end was cut by 10 bases, the J end by 1 base, with 11 bases between. CDR3 loop: CATQRGSYEQYF. CDR3 DNA: TGTGCCACCCAAAGAGGATCCTACGAGCAGTACTTC.

This clone has just one count. The chain uses TRBV7-2 and TRBJ2-3, with 11 bases aligning to TRBD2. This CDR3 region has 16 residues. Germline-derived CDR1 and CDR2 are SGHTA and FQGNSA. V trimming: 5 bases; J trimming: 2 bases; junction bases outside the gene matches: 6. CDR3 sequence reads: CASSLNSGGATDTQYF. CDR3 DNA sequence: TGTGCCAGCAGCCTAAATAGCGGGGGGGCCACAGATACGCAGTATTTT.

J is TRBJ1-3 and V is TRBV28; 9 nucleotides align to TRBD1. The CDR3 runs to 14 residues. The trim removed 7 bases at V and 7 bases at J, leaving 8 bases unmatched. Germline CDR1 and CDR2: MDHEN and SYDVKM. The DNA for the CDR3 is TGTGCCAGCACCCCCGGGACAGGGTGGAACACCATATATTTT. Translating it yields CASTPGTGWNTIYF.

The rearrangement joins TRBV19 to TRBJ1-5; 8 nucleotides agree with TRBD1. This CDR3 is built from 13 residues. In germline, CDR1 is LNHDA, CDR2 SQIVND (reference sequence). V shed 6 bases, J shed 6 bases, and the junction held 4 bases outside the gene matches. CDR3: CASSRGPFQPQHF. The DNA of the CDR3 is TGTGCCAGTAGCAGGGGGCCGTTTCAGCCCCAGCATTTT.

The chain carries TRBV7-7 and TRBJ2-3; 7 positions match TRBD1. Germline CDR1 reads SSHAT; CDR2 reads FNYEAQ (reference sequence). With 2 bases clipped from V and 0 bases from J, the junction kept 8 bases outside the gene matches. The CDR3 loop spans 17 amino acids. In DNA form, the CDR3 reads TGTGCCAGCAGCTTATTTAGGGACAGAGCCAGCACAGATACGCAGTATTTT. Translating gives CASSLFRDRASTDTQYF.

J is TRBJ1-2 and V is TRBV19; 8 bases match TRBD1. This CDR3 comprises 13 residues. Germline V gene data show CDR1 as LNHDA and CDR2 as SQIVND (reference sequence). With V trimmed by 10 bases and J by 8 bases, 12 bases remained unmatched. In DNA, the CDR3 is TGTGCCACTTATATGGGACAGGCCAGGGGCTACACCTTC. Translated: CATYMGQARGYTF.